This entry describes one T cell receptor (beta chain). Trimming removed 2 bases at V and 1 base at J, with 3 bases between. The CDR3 contains 13 residues. The germline V gene has CDR1 SGHDT and CDR2 YYEEEE. This entry belongs to a study of blood T cell repertoires in COVID-19. Study-level background: Sources were T cells, B-cell-depleted T cells, or PBMCs; the material itself was cDNA or gDNA.

Here immunoSEQ multiplex PCR was the method, and the copy in TCRdb shows in-frame clones only, minus some. The table includes around 300,000 clones, 80% to 90% detected once. The sequence derives from a woman in her 70s with acute or convalescent COVID-19. The gene calls are TRBV5-6 and TRBJ2-2; D gene uncertain. The sequenced material came from peripheral blood. In DNA, the CDR3 is TGTGCCAGCAGCTTCTGGAACACCGGGGAGCTGTTTTTT. The encoded protein is CASSFWNTGELFF.